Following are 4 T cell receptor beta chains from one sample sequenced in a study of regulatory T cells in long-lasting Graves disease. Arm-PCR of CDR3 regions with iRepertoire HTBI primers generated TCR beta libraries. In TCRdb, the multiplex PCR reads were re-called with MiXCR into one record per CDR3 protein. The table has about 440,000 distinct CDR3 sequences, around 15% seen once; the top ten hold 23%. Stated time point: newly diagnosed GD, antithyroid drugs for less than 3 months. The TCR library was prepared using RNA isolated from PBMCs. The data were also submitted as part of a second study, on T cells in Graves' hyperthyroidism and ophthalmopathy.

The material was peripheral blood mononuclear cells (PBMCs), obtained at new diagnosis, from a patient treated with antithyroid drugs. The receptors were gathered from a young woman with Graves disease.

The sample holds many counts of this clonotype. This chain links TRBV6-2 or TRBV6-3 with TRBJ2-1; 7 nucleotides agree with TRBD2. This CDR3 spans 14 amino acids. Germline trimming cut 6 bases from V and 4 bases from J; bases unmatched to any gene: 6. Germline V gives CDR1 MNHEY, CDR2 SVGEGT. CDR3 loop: CASSYKREYNEQFF. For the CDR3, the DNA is TGTGCCAGCAGCTACAAGCGGGAATACAATGAGCAGTTCTTC.

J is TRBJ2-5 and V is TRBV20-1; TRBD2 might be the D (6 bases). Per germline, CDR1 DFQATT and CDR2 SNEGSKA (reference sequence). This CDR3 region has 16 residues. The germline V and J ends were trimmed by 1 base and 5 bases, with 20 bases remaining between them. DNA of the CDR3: TGCAGTGCTAGAGGGGGTAGGACGGGAGTCAGGGAGACCCAGTACTTC. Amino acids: CSARGGRTGVRETQYF.

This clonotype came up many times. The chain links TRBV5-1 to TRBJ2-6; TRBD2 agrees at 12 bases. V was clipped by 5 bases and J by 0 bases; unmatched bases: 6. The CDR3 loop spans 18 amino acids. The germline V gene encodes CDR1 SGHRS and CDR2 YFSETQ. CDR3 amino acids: CASRKGLAGNSGANVLTF. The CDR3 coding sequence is TGCGCCAGCAGGAAGGGACTAGCGGGCAACTCTGGGGCCAACGTCCTGACTTTC.

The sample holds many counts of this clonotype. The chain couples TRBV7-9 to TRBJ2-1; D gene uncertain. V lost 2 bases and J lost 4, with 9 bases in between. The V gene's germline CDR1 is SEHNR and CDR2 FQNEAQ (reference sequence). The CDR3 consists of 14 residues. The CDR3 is CASSLSPTYNEQFF. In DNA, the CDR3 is TGTGCCAGCAGCTTATCTCCGACTTACAATGAGCAGTTCTTC.